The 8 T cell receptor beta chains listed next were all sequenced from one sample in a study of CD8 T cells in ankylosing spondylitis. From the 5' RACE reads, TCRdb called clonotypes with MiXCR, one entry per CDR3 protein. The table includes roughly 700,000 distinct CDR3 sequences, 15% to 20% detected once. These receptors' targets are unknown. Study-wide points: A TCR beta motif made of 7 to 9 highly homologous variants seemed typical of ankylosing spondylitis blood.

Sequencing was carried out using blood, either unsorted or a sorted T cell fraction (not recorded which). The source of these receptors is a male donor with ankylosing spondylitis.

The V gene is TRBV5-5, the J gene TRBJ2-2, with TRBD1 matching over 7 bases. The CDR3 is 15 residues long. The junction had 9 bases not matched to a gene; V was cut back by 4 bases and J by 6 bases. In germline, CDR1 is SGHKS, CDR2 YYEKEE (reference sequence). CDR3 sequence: CASSTTTGRPGELFF. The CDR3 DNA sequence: TGTGCCAGCAGCACCACGACAGGGCGGCCCGGGGAGCTGTTTTTT.

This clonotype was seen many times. In nucleotides, the CDR3 is TGCAGCGTTGTCGGCTATTCCTACGAGCAGTACTTC. Its translation: CSVVGYSYEQYF. The J gene is TRBJ2-7, the V gene TRBV29-1; no definite D call. The CDR3 covers 12 residues. V was shortened by 4 bases and J by 1 base, with 8 bases between the two germline ends. CDR1 and CDR2 from the germline V gene are SQVTM and ANQGSEA.

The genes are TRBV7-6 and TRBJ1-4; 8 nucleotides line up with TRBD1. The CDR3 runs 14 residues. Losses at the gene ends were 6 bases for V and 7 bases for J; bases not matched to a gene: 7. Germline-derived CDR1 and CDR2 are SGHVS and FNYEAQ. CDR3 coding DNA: TGTGCCAGCAGTAGGGGACAGGTCGGTGAAAAACTGTTTTTT. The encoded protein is CASSRGQVGEKLFF.

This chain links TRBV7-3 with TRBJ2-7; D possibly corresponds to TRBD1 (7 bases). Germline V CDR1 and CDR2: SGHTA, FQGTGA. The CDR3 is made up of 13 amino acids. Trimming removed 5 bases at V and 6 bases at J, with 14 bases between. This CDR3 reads CASSPGGGREQYF. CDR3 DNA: TGTGCCAGCAGCCCTGGAGGGGGCCGCGAGCAGTACTTC. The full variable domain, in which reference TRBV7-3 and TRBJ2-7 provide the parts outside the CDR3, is GAGVSQTPSNKVTEKGKYVELRCDPISGHTALYWYRQSLGQGPEFLIYFQGTGAADDSGLPNDRFFAVRPEGSVSTLKIQRTERGDSAVYLCASSPGGGREQYFGPGTRLTVT.

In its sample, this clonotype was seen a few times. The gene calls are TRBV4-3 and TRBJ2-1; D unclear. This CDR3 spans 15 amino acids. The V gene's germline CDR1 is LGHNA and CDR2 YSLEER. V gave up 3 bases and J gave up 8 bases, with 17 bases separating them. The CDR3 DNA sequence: TGCGCCAGCAGCCACGGAGACACTCCCGGGTATGAGCAGTTCTTC. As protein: CASSHGDTPGYEQFF.

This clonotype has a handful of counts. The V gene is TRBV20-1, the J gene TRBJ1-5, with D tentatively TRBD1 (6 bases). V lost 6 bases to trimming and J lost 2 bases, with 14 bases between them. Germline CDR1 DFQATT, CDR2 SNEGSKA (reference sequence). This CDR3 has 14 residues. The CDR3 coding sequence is TGCAGTGCCAGACAACAGGGCCGCAATCAGCCCCAGCATTTT. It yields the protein CSARQQGRNQPQHF.

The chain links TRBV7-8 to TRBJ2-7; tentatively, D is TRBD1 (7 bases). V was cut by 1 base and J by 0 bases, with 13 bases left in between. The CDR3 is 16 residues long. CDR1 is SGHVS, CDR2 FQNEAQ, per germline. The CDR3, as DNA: TGTGCCAGCAGCTTAGGTCAGGGGGGATCCTCCTACGAGCAGTACTTC. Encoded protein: CASSLGQGGSSYEQYF. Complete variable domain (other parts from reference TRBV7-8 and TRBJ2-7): GAGVSQSPRYKVAKRGQDVALRCDPISGHVSLFWYQQALGQGPEFLTYFQNEAQLDKSGLPSDRFFAERPEGSVSTLKIQRTQQEDSAVYLCASSLGQGGSSYEQYFGPGTRLTVT.

The CDR3: CATSRDRSGGSGELFF. Written as DNA, the CDR3 is TGTGCCACCAGCAGAGATCGTTCAGGGGGCTCCGGGGAGCTGTTTTTT. V is TRBV15 and J is TRBJ2-2, with 8 positions matching TRBD1. The CDR3 totals 16 residues. With V trimmed by 0 bases and J by 6 bases, 6 bases remained unmatched. Germline values: CDR1 LNHNV, CDR2 YYDKDF (reference sequence).